This T cell receptor beta chain was found in a study of blood T cell repertoires in COVID-19. Study overall: The cDNA or gDNA used as material had been derived from T cells, B-cell-depleted T cells, or PBMCs.

Per the authors' pipeline: Reference gene primer amplification in the assay estimated nucleated cell counts. Repertoires were generated with immunoSEQ multiplex PCR, while TCRdb's copy carries only in-frame clones and drops some. The DNA gave D and trimming, while V, J and clone size come from that table. The sample holds about 81,000 clones, 91% seen once. The CDR3 is made up of 15 amino acids. Per the germline V gene, CDR1 is SGHRS and CDR2 is YFSETQ. V was clipped by 5 bases and J by 1 base; unmatched bases: 3. This TCR derives from a woman aged 50 to 60 in a cohort sampled during active COVID-19. V gene TRBV5-1 combines with J gene TRBJ2-2, with 9 bases matching TRBD1. The material sequenced was peripheral blood. Written as DNA, the CDR3 is TGCGCCAGCAGTAAGGGACAGGGGAACACCGGGGAGCTGTTTTTT. It specifies CASSKGQGNTGELFF.